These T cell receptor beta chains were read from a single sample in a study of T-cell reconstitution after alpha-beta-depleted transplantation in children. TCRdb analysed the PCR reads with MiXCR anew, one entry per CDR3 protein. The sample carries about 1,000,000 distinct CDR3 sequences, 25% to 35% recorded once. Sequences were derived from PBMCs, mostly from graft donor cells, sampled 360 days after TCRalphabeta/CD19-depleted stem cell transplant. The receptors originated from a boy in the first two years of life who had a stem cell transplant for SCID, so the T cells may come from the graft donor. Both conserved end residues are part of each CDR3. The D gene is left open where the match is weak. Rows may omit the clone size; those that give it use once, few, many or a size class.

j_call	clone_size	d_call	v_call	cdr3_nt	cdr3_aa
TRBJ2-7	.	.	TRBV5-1	TGCGCCAGCAGCCATGACGTAGGATCCTACGAGCAGTACTTC	CASSHDVGSYEQYF
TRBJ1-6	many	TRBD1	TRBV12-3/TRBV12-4	TGTGCCAGCAGTTTCGGGACAGGAAATTCACCCCTCCACTTT	CASSFGTGNSPLHF
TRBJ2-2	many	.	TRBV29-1	TGCAGCGTTGGGGGGTGGACCGGGGAGCTGTTTTTT	CSVGGWTGELFF
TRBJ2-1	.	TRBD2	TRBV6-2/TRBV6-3	TGTGCCAGCAGCAAACTAGCGGGGGGGCGCCATGAGCAGTTCTTC	CASSKLAGGRHEQFF
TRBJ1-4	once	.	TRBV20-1	TGCAGTGCTAGAGGGGGGGGCATCGTGGAAAAACTGTTTTTT	CSARGGGIVEKLFF
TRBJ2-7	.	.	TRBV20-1	TGCAGTGCGGGACGGACCGTGCGCTCCTACGAGCAGTACTTC	CSAGRTVRSYEQYF
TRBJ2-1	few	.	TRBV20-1	TGCAGTGCTCGAGTTGGGCCGGGGGGCGATGAGCAGTTCTTC	CSARVGPGGDEQFF
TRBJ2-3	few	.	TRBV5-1	TGCGCCAGCAGCTTTTTGGACGCACGGGGCACAGATACGCAGTATTTT	CASSFLDARGTDTQYF
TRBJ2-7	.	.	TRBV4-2	TGTGCCAGCAGCCAAGATCTAACAGATTCCTACGAGCAGTACTTC	CASSQDLTDSYEQYF
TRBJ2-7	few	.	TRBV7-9	TGTGCCAGCAGCTCACCCAGGGGTCAAGAGCAGTACTTC	CASSSPRGQEQYF
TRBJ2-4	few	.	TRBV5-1	TGCGCCAGCAGCTCCCACCGGGACCCCAAGGGAAACATTCAGTACTTC	CASSSHRDPKGNIQYF
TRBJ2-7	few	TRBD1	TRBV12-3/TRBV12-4	TGTGCCAGCAGCACGAACAGGGGGACGGGGTACGAGCAGTACTTC	CASSTNRGTGYEQYF